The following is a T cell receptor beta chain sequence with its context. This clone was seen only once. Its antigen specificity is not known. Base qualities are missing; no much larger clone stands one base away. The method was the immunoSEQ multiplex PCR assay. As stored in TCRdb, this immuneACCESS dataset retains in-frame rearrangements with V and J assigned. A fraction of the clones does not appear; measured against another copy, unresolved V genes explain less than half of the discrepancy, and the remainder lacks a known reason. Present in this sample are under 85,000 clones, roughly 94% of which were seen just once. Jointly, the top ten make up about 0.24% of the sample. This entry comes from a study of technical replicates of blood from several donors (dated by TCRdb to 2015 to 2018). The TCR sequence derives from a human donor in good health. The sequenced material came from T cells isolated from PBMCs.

The CDR3 has the sequence CAWSVARRETQYF. Read as DNA, the sequence is TGTGCCTGGAGTGTAGCGAGAAGAGAGACCCAGTACTTC. This chain is built from TRBV30 and TRBJ2-5; the D gene is unclear. The germline V gene (reference sequence) sets CDR1 to GTSNPN and CDR2 to SVGIG. The V and J ends are trimmed by 0 bases and 4 bases, leaving 9 bases between them. The CDR3, from cysteine to phenylalanine, totals 13 residues. The entry retains the CDR3 DNA only, 39 bases that are in frame from base 1.